Listed here are 17 T cell receptor beta chains from one sample, sequenced in a study of vaccination effects on CD4 cells after COVID-19. After expansion with viral peptide pools in the ViraFEST assay, antigen-specific CD4+ T cells were sequenced. Having been cultured for roughly 11 days, the cells underwent CD4+ T cell isolation. Antigens of these TCRs are unknown. Only in-frame clones appear in the TCRdb table, and some are missing; sequencing was by immunoSEQ multiplex PCR. Here the sample spans tens of thousands of clones, approximately 74% being singletons. The sequencing here drew on CD4+ T cells from PBMCs cultured with HCoV-229E spike peptides, taken before COVID-19 vaccination. These receptors came from a human donor who received a COVID-19 vaccine.

The chain employs TRBV14 and TRBJ2-3; 11 bases map to TRBD2. CDR3 length equals 16 residues. Germline V gene sequence: CDR1 SGHDN, CDR2 FVKESK. V was clipped by 4 bases and J by 1 base; unmatched bases: 4. The CDR3 loop is CASSPKLAGGTDTQYF. Written as DNA, the CDR3 is TGTGCCAGCAGCCCCAAACTAGCGGGGGGCACAGATACGCAGTATTTT.

The V call is TRBV4-1, the J call TRBJ1-6; D unresolved. This CDR3 comprises 17 residues. V was cut by 1 base and J by 0 bases, with 10 bases left in between. Germline loops: CDR1 MGHRA, CDR2 YSYEKL. The CDR3 region has the DNA TGCGCCAGCAGCCAAGCGACGGCAAGCTCCTATAATTCACCCCTCCACTTT. It encodes CASSQATASSYNSPLHF.

The V gene is TRBV2, the J gene TRBJ1-3; TRBD1 aligns across 7 bases. Looked up from germline, CDR1 is SNHLY and CDR2 is FYNNEI. There are 15 residues in the CDR3. The trim removed 7 bases at V and 0 bases at J, leaving 6 bases unmatched. The CDR3 is CASKKTGFSGNTIYF. CDR3 in DNA: TGTGCCAGCAAAAAGACAGGGTTCTCTGGAAACACCATATATTTT.

The chain uses TRBV9 and TRBJ2-3; D perhaps matches TRBD1 (5 bases). Per the germline V gene, CDR1 is SGDLS and CDR2 is YYNGEE. CDR3 length: 14 amino acids. V lost 6 bases and J lost 1, with 12 bases in between. CDR3 sequence (DNA): TGTGCCAGCACCAGACAGCATGGCACAGATACGCAGTATTTT. Translation gives CASTRQHGTDTQYF.

The V gene is TRBV7-2, the J gene TRBJ2-1; perhaps TRBD2 as D (5 bases). With 2 bases removed from V and 1 base from J, the gap between germline ends came to 9 bases. Per the germline V gene, CDR1 is SGHTA and CDR2 is FQGNSA. The length of the CDR3 is 15 residues. The CDR3 DNA reads TGTGCCAGCAGCTTAACGACGGGGTCCTACAATGAGCAGTTCTTC. Protein: CASSLTTGSYNEQFF. The full variable domain, rest sourced from reference TRBV7-2 and TRBJ2-1, is GAGVSQSPSNKVTEKGKDVELRCDPISGHTALYWYRQSLGQGLEFLIYFQGNSAPDKSGLPSDRFSAERTGGSVSTLTIQRTQQEDSAVYLCASSLTTGSYNEQFFGPGTRLTVL.

The chain combines TRBV19 with TRBJ2-2, with a tentative D call TRBD1 (7 bases). Germline V gene data show CDR1 as LNHDA and CDR2 as SQIVND (reference sequence). The V and J ends lost 7 bases and 0 bases respectively, with 18 bases between them. There are 17 residues in the CDR3. DNA of the CDR3: TGTGCCAGTAAGTGGGGACAGACGGGGGCGAACACCGGGGAGCTGTTTTTT. As protein: CASKWGQTGANTGELFF.

In DNA, the CDR3 is TGTGCTAGTGGTCCATTAGGGGCCTTGGGAGGCTACACCTTC. This codes for CASGPLGALGGYTF. The chain links TRBV12-5 to TRBJ1-2, with a possible D match to TRBD1 (5 bases). CDR3 length: 14 residues. V was clipped by 5 bases and J by 8 bases, with 18 bases between them. Germline-derived CDR1 and CDR2 are LGHNT and FRNRAP. The whole variable domain, filled in from reference TRBV12-5 and TRBJ1-2, reads DARVTQTPRHKVTEMGQEVTMRCQPILGHNTVFWYRQTMMQGLELLAYFRNRAPLDDSGMPKDRFSAEMPDATLATLKIQPSEPRDSAVYFCASGPLGALGGYTFGSGTRLTVV.

This clone was counted between two and nine times. This chain uses TRBV10-3 with TRBJ2-5; D is possibly TRBD2 (7 bases). The V end was cut by 10 bases, the J end by 1 base, with 16 bases between. The CDR3 has 14 residues. Germline assignment: CDR1 ENHRY and CDR2 SYGVKD. DNA of the CDR3: TGTGCCACCAGGGGAGCGGGGAGCCAAGAGACCCAGTACTTC. Translation: CATRGAGSQETQYF.

V and J are TRBV11-1 and TRBJ2-4, with D maybe TRBD2 (6 bases). V lost 8 bases, J lost 11 bases, and 16 bases lay in between. Germline V CDR1 and CDR2: SGHAT, FQDESV (reference sequence). The CDR3 extends over 12 amino acids. This chain's CDR3 is CASGRVAGLQYF. CDR3 sequence (DNA): TGTGCCAGCGGACGGGTGGCGGGGCTTCAGTACTTC.

The chain combines TRBV7-8 with TRBJ2-7; 7 bases are a match to TRBD2. The germline V gene encodes CDR1 SGHVS and CDR2 FQNEAQ. This CDR3 is 19 amino acids long. The junction had 17 bases not matched to a gene; V was cut back by 2 bases and J by 1 base. CDR3 residues: CASSLFDPPFGGGSYEQYV. The CDR3 DNA reads as TGTGCCAGCAGCTTATTTGACCCCCCGTTTGGGGGGGGGTCCTACGAGCAGTACGTC.

This chain connects TRBV5-1 to TRBJ1-4, with D uncertain. V shed 0 bases and J shed 6 bases, with 6 bases lying between them. In germline, CDR1 is SGHRS, CDR2 YFSETQ. This CDR3 is built from 13 residues. The CDR3 region is CASSLASDEKLFF. CDR3 DNA sequence: TGCGCCAGCAGCTTGGCCTCAGATGAAAAACTGTTTTTT.

The CDR3 sequence: CSASPGSNQPQHF. The CDR3 DNA reads as TGCAGTGCTAGTCCGGGAAGTAATCAGCCCCAGCATTTT. The chain carries TRBV20-1 and TRBJ1-5, with no clear D. This CDR3 has 13 amino acids. V lost 3 bases to trimming and J lost 4 bases, with 10 bases between them. The V gene's germline CDR1 is DFQATT and CDR2 SNEGSKA (reference sequence).

This chain connects TRBV19 to TRBJ1-1, with 12 bases matching TRBD1. Losses at the gene ends were 4 bases for V and 0 bases for J; bases not matched to a gene: 6. Germline V gene sequence: CDR1 LNHDA, CDR2 SQIVND (reference sequence). This CDR3 is 17 amino acids long. CDR3 protein: CASSKGTGGKVNTEAFF. DNA of the CDR3: TGTGCCAGTAGTAAAGGGACAGGGGGCAAGGTGAACACTGAAGCTTTCTTT.

The chain joins TRBV6-5 to TRBJ1-1, with D unclear. The germline V gene encodes CDR1 MNHEY and CDR2 SVGAGI. V gave up 6 bases and J gave up 3 bases, with 5 bases separating them. CDR3 length equals 11 residues. CDR3 in DNA: TGTGCCAGCAGCTTTGACACTGAAGCTTTCTTT. Residues: CASSFDTEAFF.

The chain couples TRBV30 to TRBJ1-3, with 9 nucleotides matching TRBD1. The CDR3 is made up of 15 amino acids. In germline, CDR1 is GTSNPN, CDR2 SVGIG (reference sequence). V dropped 0 bases and J dropped 3; count of bases not matched to a gene: 3. The CDR3 DNA is TGTGCCTGGAGTGTACAGGGGGCGTATGGAAACACCATATATTTT. Translating it yields CAWSVQGAYGNTIYF.

DNA for the CDR3: TGTGCCAGCAGCGGGCGCGGGGGGGAAGAGCAGTTCTTC. Translation: CASSGRGGEEQFF. The chain has TRBV7-9 and TRBJ2-1; TRBD2 agrees at 9 bases. The CDR3 contains 13 residues. CDR1 is SEHNR and CDR2 is FQNEAQ in the germline V gene (reference sequence). With V trimmed by 5 bases and J by 10 bases, 6 bases remained unmatched. Full variable domain (missing parts from reference TRBV7-9 and TRBJ2-1): DTGVSQNPRHKITKRGQNVTFRCDPISEHNRLYWYRQTLGQGPEFLTYFQNEAQLEKSRLLSDRFSAERPKGSFSTLEIQRTEQGDSAMYLCASSGRGGEEQFFGPGTRLTVL.

This chain links TRBV10-1 with TRBJ2-3, with D perhaps matching TRBD1 (5 bases). This CDR3 has 16 residues. CDR1 is WNHNN, CDR2 SYGVQD, per germline (reference sequence). V lost 2 bases and J 4 bases, leaving 16 bases between the germline ends. CDR3 sequence: CASSEEGVRWADTQYF. In DNA, the CDR3 is TGCGCCAGCAGTGAGGAAGGGGTCCGGTGGGCAGATACGCAGTATTTT.